This T cell receptor (beta chain) originates from a study of CD8+CD57+ T cells in acquired aplastic anemia. Study overall: CD4+ and CD8+ cells, once sorted, gave DNA averaging roughly 3.2 ug. Study-wide points: Researchers reported that CD8+ Simpson's diversity was not significantly different in patients versus controls.

This CDR3 is 16 amino acids long. Germline CDR1 and CDR2: MDHEN and SYDVKM. V gave up 3 bases and J gave up 3 bases, with 18 bases separating them. This clonotype was picked up a small number of times. Its antigen is unknown. An expansion of CD8+CD57+ cells by flow cytometry had been shown in patients chosen for sequencing. Severe acquired aplastic anemia was the diagnosis recorded for all patients. Genomic DNA provided the template from which TCR beta VDJ and CDR3 profiles were obtained. Using its own MiXCR run on the reads, TCRdb lists one record per CDR3 protein. The repertoire consists of around 130,000 distinct CDR3 sequences, with about 50% occurring once and the leading ten covering roughly 32%.

The rearrangement uses TRBV28 and TRBJ2-7; perhaps D is TRBD1 or TRBD2 (5 bases each). This receptor was obtained from a human donor with aplastic anemia. The sequencing sample was made of sorted CD4+, CD8+, or CD8+CD57+ T cells (not recorded which) from PBMCs. For the CDR3, the DNA is TGTGCCAGCAGTTTGGGTGGGAGACAGTCCATCTACGAGCAGTACTTC. This codes for CASSLGGRQSIYEQYF.